These 17 T cell receptor beta chains originate from one sample sequenced in a study of cytotoxic CD8 clonotypes in ibrutinib-treated CLL (dated by TCRdb to the early 2020s). The time point label of this sample denotes: 12 to 13 months on ibrutinib. Preparation of the library involved the immunoSEQ multiplex PCR assay. Not all clones reach the TCRdb copy of this immuneACCESS table, which keeps in-frame sequences only. Checked studies attribute under half of the gap to unresolved V genes and leave the rest unexplained. Within this sample are about 72,000 clones, with 68% of them counted one time only. The ten largest account for under 6% of the sample. Sequencing was performed on PBMCs, taken after 12 months of ibrutinib treatment. These receptors came from a human donor with chronic lymphocytic leukemia.

The chain has TRBV19 and TRBJ1-5, with D maybe TRBD1 (5 bases). Germline assignment: CDR1 LNHDA and CDR2 SQIVND (reference sequence). The CDR3 spans 14 residues. Deletions cut 3 bases from V and 6 bases from J, with 12 bases between. The DNA for the CDR3 is TGTGCCAGTAGTATCGGAGGGGATGGTCAGCCCCAGCATTTT. It codes for CASSIGGDGQPQHF.

The V and J genes are TRBV5-4 and TRBJ1-4; D gene uncertain. Trimming removed 1 base from V and 3 bases from J, with 1 base in between. The CDR3 spans 12 residues. The germline V gene encodes CDR1 SGHNT and CDR2 YYREEE (reference sequence). The CDR3 reads CASSLPNEKLFF. The CDR3 coding sequence is TGTGCCAGCAGCTTGCCTAATGAAAAACTGTTTTTT.

This clone has only a few counts. This chain links TRBV5-1 with TRBJ2-5; D uncertain. The CDR3 consists of 15 residues. Trimming cost V 4 bases and J 3 bases, with 16 bases left between them. Germline V gene sequence: CDR1 SGHRS, CDR2 YFSETQ. CDR3 coding DNA: TGCGCCAGCAGCCCGTCTGGACGGTACGAAGAGACCCAGTACTTC. It yields the protein CASSPSGRYEETQYF.

This rearrangement joins TRBV5-1 to TRBJ2-7, with 8 nucleotides matching TRBD1. Germline lookup yields CDR1 SGHRS and CDR2 YFSETQ. V lost 3 bases to trimming and J lost 3 bases; unmatched junction nucleotides: 5. This CDR3 spans 14 amino acids. The CDR3 DNA reads TGCGCCAGCAGCTGGGGACAGGACTTCTACGAGCAGTACTTC. Amino acids: CASSWGQDFYEQYF.

The chain employs TRBV30 and TRBJ2-1, with D tentatively TRBD1 or TRBD2 (7 bases each). This CDR3 has 15 amino acids. From germline, CDR1 is GTSNPN and CDR2 SVGIG (reference sequence). V was cut by 2 bases and J by 1 base, with 12 bases left in between. CDR3 sequence reads: CAWSPGGASYNEQFF. The CDR3 DNA reads as TGTGCCTGGAGTCCAGGGGGGGCATCCTACAATGAGCAGTTCTTC. Full variable domain (rest looked up from reference TRBV30 and TRBJ2-1): SQTIHQWPATLVQPVGSPLSLECTVEGTSNPNLYWYRQAAGRGLQLLFYSVGIGQISSEVPQNLSASRPQDRQFILSSKKLLLSDSGFYLCAWSPGGASYNEQFFGPGTRLTVL.

The rearrangement joins TRBV19 to TRBJ2-1; D is unresolved. The V gene lost 4 bases and the J gene lost 2 bases, with 15 bases spanning the gap. Looked up from germline, CDR1 is LNHDA and CDR2 is SQIVND (reference sequence). There are 16 residues in the CDR3. CDR3 nucleotides: TGTGCCAGTAGTACCCGCGAAGGGTCCCCCTACAATGAGCAGTTCTTC. Translated: CASSTREGSPYNEQFF.

The chain has TRBV2 and TRBJ2-7, with 8 bases matching TRBD1. Germline trimming cut 6 bases from V and 5 bases from J; bases unmatched to any gene: 6. Germline CDR1 SNHLY, CDR2 FYNNEI. This CDR3 contains 13 residues. In DNA, the CDR3 is TGTGCCAGCAGCGAGGACAGGGTCAACGAGCAGTACTTC. Its protein is CASSEDRVNEQYF.

The rearrangement joins TRBV30 to TRBJ1-3; maybe TRBD1 (6 bases). V was trimmed by 5 bases and J by 0 bases, leaving 11 bases between them. This CDR3 has 14 amino acids. CDR1 and CDR2 (germline): GTSNPN, SVGIG (reference sequence). CDR3 region: CAWLQGTSGNTIYF. In DNA form, the CDR3 reads TGTGCCTGGTTACAGGGTACCTCTGGAAACACCATATATTTT.

As concerns this clone: Relative to the germline gene, one junction end is altered; a read error may explain this. The V gene is TRBV6-5, the J gene TRBJ2-5; a possible D gene is TRBD1 (6 bases). CDR3 length equals 13 residues. The germline CDR1 and CDR2 sequences are MNHEY and SVGAGI. CDR3 sequence: CASSYMGQGLPHF. The CDR3 nucleotides read TGTGCCAGCAGTTACATGGGGCAGGGGCTCCCTCACTTC.

The genes are TRBV11-3 and TRBJ2-1; 8 positions agree with TRBD2. The length of the CDR3 is 16 residues. The germline gives CDR1 SGHNT, CDR2 YENEEA. The V and J ends lost 5 bases and 6 bases, in that order; junction bases with no gene match: 12. CDR3 region: CASSLSGTLGGNEQFF. The CDR3 DNA reads as TGTGCCAGCAGCCTTAGCGGGACTCTCGGGGGCAATGAGCAGTTCTTC.

CDR3 in amino acids: CAWDRGSEKLFF. CDR3 bases: TGTGCCTGGGACAGGGGGAGCGAAAAACTGTTTTTT. The chain has TRBV30 and TRBJ1-4, with 9 bases fitting TRBD1. This CDR3 comprises 12 residues. The V gene end was trimmed by 5 bases and the J gene end by 8 bases; junction bases not matched to a gene: 3. From germline, CDR1 is GTSNPN and CDR2 SVGIG (reference sequence). The full variable domain, rest sourced from reference TRBV30 and TRBJ1-4, is SQTIHQWPATLVQPVGSPLSLECTVEGTSNPNLYWYRQAAGRGLQLLFYSVGIGQISSEVPQNLSASRPQDRQFILSSKKLLLSDSGFYLCAWDRGSEKLFFGSGTQLSVL.

The rearrangement links TRBV6-5 to TRBJ2-1; D might be TRBD2 (6 bases). V was clipped by 7 bases and J by 4 bases, with 14 bases between them. The CDR3 is made up of 14 amino acids. The germline gives CDR1 MNHEY, CDR2 SVGAGI. The CDR3 loop is CASNEGGGYNEQFF. DNA for the CDR3: TGTGCCAGCAATGAGGGAGGTGGGTACAATGAGCAGTTCTTC.

This chain joins TRBV10-3 and TRBJ2-7; D may be TRBD1 or TRBD2 (5 bases each). CDR3 length equals 13 residues. Per the germline V gene, CDR1 is ENHRY and CDR2 is SYGVKD. This chain's CDR3 is CGGRGQPSGEQYF. The CDR3 nucleotides read TGTGGGGGACGGGGCCAGCCCTCGGGGGAGCAGTACTTC.

The V gene is TRBV12-5, the J gene TRBJ2-3; 9 bases line up with TRBD1. This CDR3 has 16 amino acids. Germline V gives CDR1 LGHNT, CDR2 FRNRAP. Trimming took 6 bases from V and 4 from J; bases not matched to a gene: 11. CDR3 region: CASGKTGTGYADTQYF. CDR3 coding DNA: TGTGCTAGTGGAAAAACCGGGACAGGGTATGCAGATACGCAGTATTTT.

The genes are TRBV5-1 and TRBJ2-1; 9 positions agree with TRBD1. Germline CDR1 is SGHRS and CDR2 is YFSETQ. Trimming removed 3 bases from V and 8 bases from J; junction bases left unmatched: 6. This CDR3 contains 14 residues. DNA of the CDR3: TGCGCCAGCAGCTCCGATACAGGGGGCGATGAGCAGTTCTTC. It codes for CASSSDTGGDEQFF.

A few counts support this clone. V usage is TRBV7-8 and J usage is TRBJ1-5; TRBD1 agrees at 7 bases. V gave up 5 bases and J gave up 3 bases; unmatched junction bases: 7. The germline V gene encodes CDR1 SGHVS and CDR2 FQNEAQ. This CDR3 has 15 amino acids. The CDR3 DNA sequence: TGTGCCAGCAGCGTCCGGGACAGCGTCAATCAGCCCCAGCATTTT. Translating gives CASSVRDSVNQPQHF.

This clone occurred a few times. The chain recombines TRBV28 with TRBJ1-5; 9 bases map to TRBD1. CDR1 is MDHEN and CDR2 is SYDVKM in the germline V gene. This CDR3 comprises 15 residues. The trim removed 6 bases at V and 7 bases at J, leaving 10 bases unmatched. DNA of the CDR3: TGTGCCAGCAGCCGTTCACAGGGGGCACGACAGCCCCAGCATTTT. The encoded protein is CASSRSQGARQPQHF.